Listed below are T cell receptor beta chains from one sample, sequenced in a study of blood T cell repertoires in COVID-19. Generated by immunoSEQ multiplex PCR, the TCRdb table keeps only in-frame clones and is missing some. The sample lists more than 300,000 clones, 90% occurring once. Sample: PBMCs or T cells enriched from blood (not recorded which). The origin of the receptors is a woman in her twenties or thirties who had been exposed to COVID-19. Both conserved end residues are part of each CDR3. Fields, in order: J gene, clone size, D gene, V gene, CDR3 DNA, CDR3 protein. A D gene is named only where the DNA matches it firmly. The size field is filled for only some rows; it gives once, few, many or a size class.

>TRBJ2-7|NA|NA|TRBV11-2
TGTGCCAGCAGCTTAGACAGGATCTACGAGCAGTACTTC
CASSLDRIYEQYF
>TRBJ1-2|NA|NA|TRBV19
TGTGCCAGTAGTATTGGCCTGCTCTATGGCTACACCTTC
CASSIGLLYGYTF
>TRBJ2-4|NA|TRBD1|TRBV19
TGTGCCAGTAGTCCCGGGACAGGGTACTTGGACATTCAGTACTTC
CASSPGTGYLDIQYF
>TRBJ1-3|NA|NA|TRBV7-9
TGTGCCAGCAGCTTAGAGCGCTTTGGAAACACCATATATTTT
CASSLERFGNTIYF
>TRBJ2-4|NA|TRBD2|TRBV5-4
TGTGCCAGCAGCTTGGGTACTAGCGGGGGGGCCATTGGCATTCAGTACTTC
CASSLGTSGGAIGIQYF
>TRBJ1-4|NA|TRBD1|TRBV5-1
TGCGCCAGCAGCTTAGGACAGGGTATTAATGGTGCTAATGAAAAACTGTTTTTT
CASSLGQGINGANEKLFF
>TRBJ1-2|NA|NA|TRBV2
TGTGCCAGCAGTACCAACGGGGACTATGGCTACACCTTC
CASSTNGDYGYTF
>TRBJ1-5|NA|TRBD1|TRBV10-3
TGTGCCATCAGTCGGACAGGGGGGAATCAGCCCCAGCATTTT
CAISRTGGNQPQHF
>TRBJ1-6|NA|NA|TRBV5-4
TGTGCCAGCAGCTTAGACTCCGGGAGGAATTCACCCCTCCACTTT
CASSLDSGRNSPLHF
>TRBJ1-1|NA|TRBD1|TRBV9
TGTGCCAGCAGCCTGACAGGGACTGGCACTGAAGCTTTCTTT
CASSLTGTGTEAFF
>TRBJ2-3|NA|NA|TRBV9
TGTGCCAGCAGCGCCAACAGGGATACGCAGTATTTT
CASSANRDTQYF
>TRBJ2-3|NA|NA|TRBV6-4
TGTGCCAGCAGTGACTCGACGAGGGATATGGATACGCAGTATTTT
CASSDSTRDMDTQYF
>TRBJ1-1|NA|NA|TRBV7-6
TGTGCCAGCAGCGACTGGACAGCCGGCACTGAAGCTTTCTTT
CASSDWTAGTEAFF
>TRBJ2-5|NA|NA|TRBV7-8
TGTGCCAGCAGCCCGGAGGGAGAGACCCAGTACTTC
CASSPEGETQYF
>TRBJ1-3|NA|NA|TRBV7-2
TGTGCCAGCAGCTTAGGGGCGGGGTCTGGATACACCATATATTTT
CASSLGAGSGYTIYF
>TRBJ1-6|NA|NA|TRBV30
TGTGCCTGGGGGGCCAGTAGGAATTCACCCCTCCACTTT
CAWGASRNSPLHF
>TRBJ1-1|once|TRBD1|TRBV5-5
TGTGCCAGCAGCTTGAGGACAGGGGGCACTGAAGCTTTCTTT
CASSLRTGGTEAFF